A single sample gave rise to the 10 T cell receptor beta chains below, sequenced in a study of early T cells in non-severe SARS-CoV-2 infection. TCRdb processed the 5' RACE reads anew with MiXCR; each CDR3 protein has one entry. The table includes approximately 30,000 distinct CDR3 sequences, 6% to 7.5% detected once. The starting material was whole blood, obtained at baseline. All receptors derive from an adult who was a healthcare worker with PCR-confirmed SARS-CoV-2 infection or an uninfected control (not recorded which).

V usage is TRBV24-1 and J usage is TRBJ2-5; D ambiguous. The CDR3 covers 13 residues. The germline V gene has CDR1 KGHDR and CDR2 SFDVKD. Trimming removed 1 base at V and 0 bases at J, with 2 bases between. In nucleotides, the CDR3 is TGTGCCACCAGTGATTTAGACCAAGAGACCCAGTACTTC. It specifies CATSDLDQETQYF.

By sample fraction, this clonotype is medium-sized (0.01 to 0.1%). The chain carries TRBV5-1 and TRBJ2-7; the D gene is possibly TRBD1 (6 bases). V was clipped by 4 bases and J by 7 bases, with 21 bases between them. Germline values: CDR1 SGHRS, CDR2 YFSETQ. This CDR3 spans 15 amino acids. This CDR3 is CASSPRAADQGEQYF. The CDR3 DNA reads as TGCGCCAGCAGCCCCAGGGCAGCGGACCAGGGGGAGCAGTACTTC.

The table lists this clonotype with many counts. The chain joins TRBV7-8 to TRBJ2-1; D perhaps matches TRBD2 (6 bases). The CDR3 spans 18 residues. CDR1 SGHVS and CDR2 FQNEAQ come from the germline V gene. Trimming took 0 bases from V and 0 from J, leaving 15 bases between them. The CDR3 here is CASSLARRGGYSYNEQFF. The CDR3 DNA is TGTGCCAGCAGCTTAGCGAGGCGGGGAGGTTACTCCTACAATGAGCAGTTCTTC. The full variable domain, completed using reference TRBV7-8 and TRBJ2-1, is GAGVSQSPRYKVAKRGQDVALRCDPISGHVSLFWYQQALGQGPEFLTYFQNEAQLDKSGLPSDRFFAERPEGSVSTLKIQRTQQEDSAVYLCASSLARRGGYSYNEQFFGPGTRLTVL.

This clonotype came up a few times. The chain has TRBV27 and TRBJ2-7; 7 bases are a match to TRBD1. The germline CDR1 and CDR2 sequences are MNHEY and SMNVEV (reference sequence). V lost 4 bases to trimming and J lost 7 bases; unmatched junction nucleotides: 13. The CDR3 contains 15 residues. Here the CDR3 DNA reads TGTGCCAGCAGTTGGACAGGTGTTCCCGCTAAAGAGCAGTACTTC. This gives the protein CASSWTGVPAKEQYF.

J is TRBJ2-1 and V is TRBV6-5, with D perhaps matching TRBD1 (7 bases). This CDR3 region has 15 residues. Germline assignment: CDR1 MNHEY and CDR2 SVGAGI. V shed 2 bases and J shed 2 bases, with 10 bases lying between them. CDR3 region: CASSYGGTAYNEQFF. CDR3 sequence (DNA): TGTGCCAGCAGTTACGGGGGGACAGCCTACAATGAGCAGTTCTTC.

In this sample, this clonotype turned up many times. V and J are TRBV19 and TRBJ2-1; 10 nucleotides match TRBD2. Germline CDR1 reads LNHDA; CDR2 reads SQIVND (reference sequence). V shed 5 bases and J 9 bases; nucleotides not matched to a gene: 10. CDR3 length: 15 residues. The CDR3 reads CASSVLAGVHGEQFF. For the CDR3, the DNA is TGTGCCAGTAGTGTGCTAGCGGGAGTTCACGGTGAGCAGTTCTTC.

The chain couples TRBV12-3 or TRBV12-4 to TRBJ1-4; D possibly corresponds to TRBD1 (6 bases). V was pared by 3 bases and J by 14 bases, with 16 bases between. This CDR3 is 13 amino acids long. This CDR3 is CASSFGRGEILFF. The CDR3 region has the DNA TGTGCCAGCAGTTTTGGCAGGGGTGAGATCCTGTTTTTT.

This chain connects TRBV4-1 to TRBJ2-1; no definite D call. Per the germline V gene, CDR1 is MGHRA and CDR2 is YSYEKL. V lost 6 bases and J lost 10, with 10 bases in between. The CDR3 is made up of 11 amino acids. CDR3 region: CASREGSEQFF. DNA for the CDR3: TGCGCCAGCAGGGAAGGGTCGGAGCAGTTCTTC.

CDR3 bases: TGTGCCAGCAGTGAACTTAGGGTCAATGAGCAGTTCTTC. As protein: CASSELRVNEQFF. The rearrangement links TRBV6-1 to TRBJ2-1; unclear D gene. V was shortened by 2 bases and J by 6 bases, with 8 bases between the two germline ends. From germline, CDR1 is MNHNS and CDR2 SASEGT. The CDR3 runs 13 residues.

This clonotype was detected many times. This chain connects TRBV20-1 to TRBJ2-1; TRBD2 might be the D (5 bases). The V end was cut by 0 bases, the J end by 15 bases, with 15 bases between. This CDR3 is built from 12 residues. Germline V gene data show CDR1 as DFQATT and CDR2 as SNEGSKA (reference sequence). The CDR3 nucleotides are TGCAGTGCTAGAGATAGTCCACTAGTTGTGTTCTTC. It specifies CSARDSPLVVFF.